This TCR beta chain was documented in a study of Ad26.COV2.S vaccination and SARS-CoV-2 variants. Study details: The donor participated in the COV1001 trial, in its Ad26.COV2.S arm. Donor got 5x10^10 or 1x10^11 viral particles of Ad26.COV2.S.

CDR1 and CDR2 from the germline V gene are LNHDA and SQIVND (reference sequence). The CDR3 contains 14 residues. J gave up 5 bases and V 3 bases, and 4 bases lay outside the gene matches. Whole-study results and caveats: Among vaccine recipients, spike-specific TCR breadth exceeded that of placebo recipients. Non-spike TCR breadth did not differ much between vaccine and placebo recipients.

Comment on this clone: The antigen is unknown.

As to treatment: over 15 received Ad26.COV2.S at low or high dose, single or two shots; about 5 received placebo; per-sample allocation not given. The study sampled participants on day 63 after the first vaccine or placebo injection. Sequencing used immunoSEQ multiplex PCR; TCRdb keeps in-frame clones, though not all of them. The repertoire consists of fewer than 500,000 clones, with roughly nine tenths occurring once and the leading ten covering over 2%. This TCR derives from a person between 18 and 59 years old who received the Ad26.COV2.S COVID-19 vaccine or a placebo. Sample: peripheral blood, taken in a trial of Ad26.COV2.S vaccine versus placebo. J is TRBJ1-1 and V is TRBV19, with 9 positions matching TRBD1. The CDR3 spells CASSMTGGITEAFF. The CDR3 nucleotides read TGTGCCAGTAGTATGACAGGGGGAATAACTGAAGCTTTCTTT.